This T cell receptor beta chain is from a study of human T cells and chemical hapten exposure. A single record per CDR3 protein comes from TCRdb applying MiXCR to the RACE reads. The data contain roughly 81,000 distinct CDR3 sequences, roughly 8.5% of them seen just once; the ten biggest clones take up around 2.6%. Time point reported: pre-sensitization, week 0. The treatment is: therapeutic diphenylcyclopropenone sensitization with weekly scalp DPC. This clonotype was seen many times. CDR3 length: 15 amino acids. Trimming took 6 bases from V and 0 from J, leaving 11 bases between them. Germline V CDR1 and CDR2: MNHEY, SVGEGT.

The V and J genes are TRBV6-2 or TRBV6-3 and TRBJ1-4, with D tentatively TRBD1 (6 bases). The material sequenced was whole blood, taken in connection with sensitization to the hapten diphenylcyclopropenone (DPC). The clonotype comes from a man aged 35-49 years with alopecia areata. Some clones in this sample may be carry-over from other donors' samples. CDR3 region: CASRSWTATNEKLFF. The CDR3 DNA reads as TGTGCCAGCAGATCTTGGACAGCAACTAATGAAAAACTGTTTTTT.